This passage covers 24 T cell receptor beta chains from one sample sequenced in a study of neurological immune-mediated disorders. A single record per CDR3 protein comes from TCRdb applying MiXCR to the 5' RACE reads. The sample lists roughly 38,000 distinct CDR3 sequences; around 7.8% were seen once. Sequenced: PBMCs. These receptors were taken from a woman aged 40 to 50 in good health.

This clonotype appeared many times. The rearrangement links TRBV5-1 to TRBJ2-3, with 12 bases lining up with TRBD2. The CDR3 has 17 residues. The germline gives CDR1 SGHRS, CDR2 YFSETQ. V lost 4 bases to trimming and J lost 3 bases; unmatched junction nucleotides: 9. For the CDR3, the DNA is TGCGCCAGCAGCGATCGACTAGCGGGAGACGGGACAGATACGCAGTATTTT. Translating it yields CASSDRLAGDGTDTQYF.

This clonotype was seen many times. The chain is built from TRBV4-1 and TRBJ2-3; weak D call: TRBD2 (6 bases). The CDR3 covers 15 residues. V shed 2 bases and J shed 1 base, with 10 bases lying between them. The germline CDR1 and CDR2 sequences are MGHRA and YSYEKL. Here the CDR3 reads CASSQRERGTDTQYF. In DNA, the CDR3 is TGCGCCAGCAGCCAAAGGGAGCGGGGCACAGATACGCAGTATTTT.

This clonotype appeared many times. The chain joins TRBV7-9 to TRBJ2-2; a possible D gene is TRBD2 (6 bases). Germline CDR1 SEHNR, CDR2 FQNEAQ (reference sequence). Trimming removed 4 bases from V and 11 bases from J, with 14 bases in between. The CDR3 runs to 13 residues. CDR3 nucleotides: TGTGCCAGCAGCTACCCCGGGGAGGCCGAGCTGTTTTTT. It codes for CASSYPGEAELFF.

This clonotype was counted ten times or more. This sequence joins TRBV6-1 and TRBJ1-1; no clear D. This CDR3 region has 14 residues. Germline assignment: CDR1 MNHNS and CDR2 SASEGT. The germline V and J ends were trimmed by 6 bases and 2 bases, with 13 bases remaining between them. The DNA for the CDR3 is TGTGCCAGCAGGGCGCTGGAGGGAAACACTGAAGCTTTCTTT. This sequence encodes CASRALEGNTEAFF.

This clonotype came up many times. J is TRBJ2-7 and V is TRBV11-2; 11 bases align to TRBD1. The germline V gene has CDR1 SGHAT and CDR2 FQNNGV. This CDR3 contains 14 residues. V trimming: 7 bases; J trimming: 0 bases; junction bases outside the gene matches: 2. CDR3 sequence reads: CASTGTGGSYEQYF. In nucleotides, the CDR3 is TGTGCCAGCACCGGGACAGGGGGCTCCTACGAGCAGTACTTC.

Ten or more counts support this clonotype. For the CDR3, the DNA is TGTGCCACCAGCAGAGATGGGACCGCCAATCAGCCCCAGCATTTT. Amino acid sequence: CATSRDGTANQPQHF. The V and J genes are TRBV15 and TRBJ1-5; tentative D call: TRBD1 (5 bases). Germline CDR1 and CDR2: LNHNV and YYDKDF (reference sequence). The CDR3 contains 15 residues. The V end lost 0 bases, the J end lost 3 bases, and 9 bases lay between the germline ends. Looking up the rest from reference TRBV15 and TRBJ1-5 gives the full variable domain: DAMVIQNPRYQVTQFGKPVTLSCSQTLNHNVMYWYQQKSSQAPKLLFHYYDKDFNNEADTPDNFQSRRPNTSFCFLDIRSPGLGDTAMYLCATSRDGTANQPQHFGDGTRLSIL.

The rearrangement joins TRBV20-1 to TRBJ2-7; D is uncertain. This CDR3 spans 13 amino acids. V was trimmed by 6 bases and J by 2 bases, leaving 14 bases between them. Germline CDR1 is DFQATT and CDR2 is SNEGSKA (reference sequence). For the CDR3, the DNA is TGCAGTGCCCCCAGGACCTCTGCCTACGAGCAGTACTTC. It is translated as CSAPRTSAYEQYF.

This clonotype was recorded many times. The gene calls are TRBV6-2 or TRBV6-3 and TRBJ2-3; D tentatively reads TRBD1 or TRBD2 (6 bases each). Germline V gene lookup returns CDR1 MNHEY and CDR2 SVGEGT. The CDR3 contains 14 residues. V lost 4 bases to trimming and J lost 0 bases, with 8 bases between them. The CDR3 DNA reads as TGTGCCAGCAGTTGGGGGGCTAGCACAGATACGCAGTATTTT. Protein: CASSWGASTDTQYF.

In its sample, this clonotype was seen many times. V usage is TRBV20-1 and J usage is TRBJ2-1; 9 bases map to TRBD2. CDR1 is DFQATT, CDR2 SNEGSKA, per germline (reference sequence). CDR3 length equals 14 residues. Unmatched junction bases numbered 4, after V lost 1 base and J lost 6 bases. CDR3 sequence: CSARVRTSVNEQFF. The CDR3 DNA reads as TGCAGTGCTAGAGTACGGACTAGCGTCAATGAGCAGTTCTTC.

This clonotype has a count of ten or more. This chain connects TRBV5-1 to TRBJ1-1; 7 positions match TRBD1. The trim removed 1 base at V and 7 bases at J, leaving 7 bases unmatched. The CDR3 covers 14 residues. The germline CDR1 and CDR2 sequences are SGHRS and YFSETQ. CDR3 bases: TGCGCCAGCAGCTTGTCGGGACAGCAAAATGAAGCTTTCTTT. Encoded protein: CASSLSGQQNEAFF.

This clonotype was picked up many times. Here the CDR3 reads CASSLLGGLETQYF. The CDR3 DNA follows: TGTGCCAGCAGCTTATTGGGGGGGCTGGAGACCCAGTACTTC. This rearrangement joins TRBV5-5 to TRBJ2-5; possibly TRBD2 for D (7 bases). Trimming removed 2 bases from V and 5 bases from J, with 13 bases in between. Germline V gives CDR1 SGHKS, CDR2 YYEKEE (reference sequence). CDR3 length equals 14 residues. The full variable domain, completed using reference TRBV5-5 and TRBJ2-5, is DAGVTQSPTHLIKTRGQQVTLRCSPISGHKSVSWYQQVLGQGPQFIFQYYEKEERGRGNFPDRFSARQFPNYSSELNVNALLLGDSALYLCASSLLGGLETQYFGPGTRLLVL.

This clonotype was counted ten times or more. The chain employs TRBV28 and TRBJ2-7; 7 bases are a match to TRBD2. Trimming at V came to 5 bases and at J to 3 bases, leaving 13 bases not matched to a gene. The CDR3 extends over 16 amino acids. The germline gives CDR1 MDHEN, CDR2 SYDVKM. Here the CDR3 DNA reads TGTGCCAGCAGTCCTATCAGCGGGGCGGGGATCTACGAGCAGTACTTC. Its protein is CASSPISGAGIYEQYF.

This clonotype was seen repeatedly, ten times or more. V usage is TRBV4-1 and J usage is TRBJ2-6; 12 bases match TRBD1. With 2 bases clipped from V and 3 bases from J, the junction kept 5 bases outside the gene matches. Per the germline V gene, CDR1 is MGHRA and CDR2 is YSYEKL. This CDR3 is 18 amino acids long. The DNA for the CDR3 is TGCGCCAGCAGCCAACCCGGGACAGGGGGCCGTGGGGCCAACGTCCTGACTTTC. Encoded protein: CASSQPGTGGRGANVLTF.

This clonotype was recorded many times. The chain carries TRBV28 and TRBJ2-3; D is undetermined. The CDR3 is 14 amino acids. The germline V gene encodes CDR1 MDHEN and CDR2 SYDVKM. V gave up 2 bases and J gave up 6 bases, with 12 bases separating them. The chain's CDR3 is CASSLSSLRDTQYF. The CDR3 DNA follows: TGTGCCAGCAGTTTAAGTAGTTTGAGGGATACGCAGTATTTT.

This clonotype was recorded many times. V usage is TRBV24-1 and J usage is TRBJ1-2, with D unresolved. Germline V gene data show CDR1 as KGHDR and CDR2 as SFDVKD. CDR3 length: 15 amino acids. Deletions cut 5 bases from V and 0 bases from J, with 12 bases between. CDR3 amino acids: CATSGGMSSNYGYTF. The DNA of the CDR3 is TGTGCCACCAGTGGTGGGATGTCCTCTAACTATGGCTACACCTTC.

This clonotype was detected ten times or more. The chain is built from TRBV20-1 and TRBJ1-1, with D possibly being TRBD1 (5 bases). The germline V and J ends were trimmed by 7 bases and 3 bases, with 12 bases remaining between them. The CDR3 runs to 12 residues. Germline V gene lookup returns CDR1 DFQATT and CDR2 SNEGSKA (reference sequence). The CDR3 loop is CSVKRGDTEAFF. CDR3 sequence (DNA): TGCAGTGTGAAGAGAGGGGACACTGAAGCTTTCTTT.

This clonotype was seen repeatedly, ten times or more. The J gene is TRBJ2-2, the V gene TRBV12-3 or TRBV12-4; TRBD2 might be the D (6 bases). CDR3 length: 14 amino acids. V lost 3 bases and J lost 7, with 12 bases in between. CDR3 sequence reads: CASSFGETSGELFF. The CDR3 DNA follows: TGTGCCAGCAGTTTTGGAGAGACTAGCGGGGAGCTGTTTTTT.

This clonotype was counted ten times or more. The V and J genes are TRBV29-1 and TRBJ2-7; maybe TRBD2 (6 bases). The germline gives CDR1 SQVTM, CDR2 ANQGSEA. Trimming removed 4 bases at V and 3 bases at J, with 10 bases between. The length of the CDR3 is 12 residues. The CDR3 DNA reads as TGCAGCGTTGGGAGGGACGTCTACGAGCAGTACTTC. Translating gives CSVGRDVYEQYF.

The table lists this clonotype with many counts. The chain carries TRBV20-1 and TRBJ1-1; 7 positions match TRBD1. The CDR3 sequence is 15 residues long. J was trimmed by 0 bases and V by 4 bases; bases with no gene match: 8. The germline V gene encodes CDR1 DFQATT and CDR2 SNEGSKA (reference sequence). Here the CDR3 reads CSAKDRVGVNTEAFF. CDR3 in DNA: TGCAGTGCTAAAGACAGGGTAGGGGTGAACACTGAAGCTTTCTTT.

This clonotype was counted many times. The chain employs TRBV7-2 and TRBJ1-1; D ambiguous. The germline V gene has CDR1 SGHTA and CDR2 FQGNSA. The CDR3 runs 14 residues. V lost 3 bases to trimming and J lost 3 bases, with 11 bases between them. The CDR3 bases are TGTGCCAGCAGCTTTTTCTCGGGCGACACTGAAGCTTTCTTT. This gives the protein CASSFFSGDTEAFF.

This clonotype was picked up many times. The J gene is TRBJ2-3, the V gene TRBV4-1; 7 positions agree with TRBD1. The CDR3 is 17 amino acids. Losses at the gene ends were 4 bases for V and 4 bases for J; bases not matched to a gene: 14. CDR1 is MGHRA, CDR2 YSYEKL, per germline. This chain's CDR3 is CASSPFWTGTSSDTQYF. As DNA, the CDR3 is TGCGCCAGCAGCCCCTTTTGGACAGGAACCTCTTCAGATACGCAGTATTTT.

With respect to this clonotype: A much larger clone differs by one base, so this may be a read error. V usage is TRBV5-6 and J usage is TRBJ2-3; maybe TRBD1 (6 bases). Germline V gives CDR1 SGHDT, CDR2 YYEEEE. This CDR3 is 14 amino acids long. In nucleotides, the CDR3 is TGTACCAGCAGCAGGGGATCTAGCACAGATACGCAGTATTTT. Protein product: CTSSRGSSTDTQYF.

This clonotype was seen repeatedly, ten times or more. The CDR3 coding sequence is TGTGCCAGCAGTTTTAACAGTGGGGTGAACACTGAAGCTTTCTTT. Translation gives CASSFNSGVNTEAFF. The chain has TRBV6-5 and TRBJ1-1; D not resolved. Trimming pared 4 bases from V and 0 bases from J, leaving 12 bases between. Germline V gene sequence: CDR1 MNHEY, CDR2 SVGAGI. This CDR3 is 15 amino acids long.

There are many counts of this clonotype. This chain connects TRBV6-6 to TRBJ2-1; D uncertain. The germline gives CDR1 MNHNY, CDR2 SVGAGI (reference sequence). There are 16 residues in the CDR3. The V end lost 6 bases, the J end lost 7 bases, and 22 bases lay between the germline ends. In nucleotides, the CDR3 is TGTGCCAGCAGCGGGTGGGTGGGATCCTCCCGGAATGAGCAGTTCTTC. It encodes CASSGWVGSSRNEQFF.